The 18 T cell receptor beta chains given below trace back to one sample, sequenced in a study of blood T cell repertoires in COVID-19. Sequencing used immunoSEQ multiplex PCR; TCRdb keeps in-frame clones, though not all of them. The sample includes 14,000 to 15,000 clones, about 86% of them seen just once. Sequencing was carried out using peripheral blood. Source of these receptors: a human donor in a cohort sampled during active COVID-19.

This chain joins TRBV28 and TRBJ2-7, with 10 bases fitting TRBD1. Germline CDR1 reads MDHEN; CDR2 reads SYDVKM. This CDR3 spans 12 amino acids. The ends lost 6 bases at V and 5 bases at J; junction bases unmatched: 1. The CDR3 nucleotides read TGTGCCAGCAGGGACAGGGGGGACGAGCAGTACTTC. Translating gives CASRDRGDEQYF.

The chain recombines TRBV10-3 with TRBJ2-3, with 9 bases matching TRBD2. Germline V gene sequence: CDR1 ENHRY, CDR2 SYGVKD. The CDR3 contains 16 residues. The V gene end was trimmed by 7 bases and the J gene end by 2 bases; junction bases not matched to a gene: 10. CDR3 in amino acids: CAIKGSERGDTDTQYF. As DNA, the CDR3 is TGTGCCATCAAAGGCTCTGAGCGGGGGGACACAGATACGCAGTATTTT.

As to this clone: At one end the junction does not follow the germline gene, possibly because of a read error. V gene TRBV3-1 (or the pseudogene TRBV3-2) combines with J gene TRBJ2-5; 7 nucleotides align to TRBD1. This CDR3 is 13 amino acids long. The germline V gene has CDR1 LGHDT and CDR2 YNNKEL (reference sequence). The CDR3 here is CASSFWTGENQYF. The CDR3 region has the DNA TGTGCCAGCAGCTTTTGGACAGGAGAGAACCAGTACTTC.

The chain joins TRBV27 to TRBJ2-7, with D perhaps TRBD1 (6 bases). This CDR3 contains 15 residues. V shed 4 bases and J shed 2 bases, with 15 bases lying between them. Germline V gives CDR1 MNHEY, CDR2 SMNVEV (reference sequence). CDR3 protein: CASSSTRDNPYEQYF. Here the CDR3 DNA reads TGTGCCAGCAGTTCGACTCGGGACAATCCCTACGAGCAGTACTTC.

CDR3 nucleotides: TGTGCCAGCAGCTTGTGGGACAGGGATAATCAGCCCCAGCATTTT. It translates to CASSLWDRDNQPQHF. V usage is TRBV5-8 and J usage is TRBJ1-5, with TRBD1 identical over 9 bases. The CDR3 has 15 residues. V gave up 1 base and J gave up 4 bases; unmatched junction bases: 3. Germline values: CDR1 SGHTS, CDR2 YDEGEE.

The chain couples TRBV12-3 or TRBV12-4 to TRBJ2-7; D remains unclear. Deletions cut 2 bases from V and 2 bases from J, with 7 bases between. The CDR3 runs to 13 residues. The CDR3 is CASSLSGTYEQYF. DNA for the CDR3: TGTGCCAGCAGTTTATCAGGCACCTACGAGCAGTACTTC.

The chain joins TRBV28 to TRBJ2-7; possibly TRBD1 for D (6 bases). V lost 5 bases and J 3 bases, leaving 8 bases between the germline ends. Germline-derived CDR1 and CDR2 are MDHEN and SYDVKM. This CDR3 is 12 amino acids long. Here the CDR3 reads CASSLQGYEQYF. DNA for the CDR3: TGTGCCAGCAGTCTACAGGGCTACGAGCAGTACTTC.

The genes are TRBV7-3 and TRBJ2-5; D gene uncertain. The V gene lost 2 bases and the J gene lost 4 bases, with 5 bases spanning the gap. CDR1 is SGHTA, CDR2 FQGTGA, per germline. The CDR3 spans 12 residues. CDR3: CASSLVGETQYF. CDR3 coding DNA: TGTGCCAGCAGCTTAGTCGGAGAGACCCAGTACTTC. Combining the CDR3 with reference TRBV7-3 and TRBJ2-5 gives the whole variable domain GAGVSQTPSNKVTEKGKYVELRCDPISGHTALYWYRQSLGQGPEFLIYFQGTGAADDSGLPNDRFFAVRPEGSVSTLKIQRTERGDSAVYLCASSLVGETQYFGPGTRLLVL.

This clone was found a few times. The chain couples TRBV6-6 to TRBJ2-1; TRBD1 agrees at 9 bases. The germline V gene has CDR1 MNHNY and CDR2 SVGAGI (reference sequence). The CDR3 runs 16 residues. V lost 5 bases, J lost 0 bases, and 5 bases stayed unmatched. This chain's CDR3 is CASSTGQGSSYNEQFF. The CDR3 DNA sequence: TGTGCCAGCAGTACCGGACAGGGGAGCTCCTACAATGAGCAGTTCTTC.

The V gene is TRBV5-1, the J gene TRBJ2-3; 10 bases agree with TRBD2. The length of the CDR3 is 17 residues. V lost 2 bases and J lost 0; bases outside the gene matches: 6. Germline-derived CDR1 and CDR2 are SGHRS and YFSETQ. In DNA form, the CDR3 reads TGCGCCAGCAGCTTTTACAGCGGGGGGGAAAGCACAGATACGCAGTATTTT. Translation gives CASSFYSGGESTDTQYF.

Only one count was recorded for this clone. The chain couples TRBV7-9 to TRBJ2-2, with a weak D call TRBD2 (6 bases). Germline assignment: CDR1 SEHNR and CDR2 FQNEAQ (reference sequence). The V end was cut by 5 bases, the J end by 0 bases, with 10 bases between. This CDR3 spans 15 amino acids. CDR3 in amino acids: CASSHWGANTGELFF. In DNA form, the CDR3 reads TGTGCCAGCAGCCACTGGGGGGCGAACACCGGGGAGCTGTTTTTT.

The chain recombines TRBV9 with TRBJ2-1; 7 bases are shared with TRBD2. Germline loops: CDR1 SGDLS, CDR2 YYNGEE. The trim removed 0 bases at V and 5 bases at J, leaving 2 bases unmatched. The CDR3 is 14 residues long. In DNA, the CDR3 is TGTGCCAGCAGCGTAGGGCGGGGGAACAATGAGCAGTTCTTC. Protein sequence: CASSVGRGNNEQFF.

J is TRBJ2-1 and V is TRBV24-1; 8 bases match TRBD2. V lost 3 bases, J lost 10 bases, and 10 bases stayed unmatched. Germline CDR1 and CDR2: KGHDR and SFDVKD. The CDR3 totals 15 residues. CDR3 sequence reads: CATSDPRRGVGEQFF. The CDR3 DNA reads TGTGCCACCAGTGATCCCCGGCGGGGGGTCGGAGAGCAGTTCTTC.

The chain combines TRBV19 with TRBJ2-7, with 12 bases lining up with TRBD1. The CDR3 runs to 15 residues. V trimming: 5 bases; J trimming: 7 bases; junction bases outside the gene matches: 9. CDR1 and CDR2 from the germline V gene are LNHDA and SQIVND (reference sequence). This CDR3 is CASSPTGQGAREQYF. Here the CDR3 DNA reads TGTGCCAGTAGTCCGACGGGACAGGGGGCGAGGGAGCAGTACTTC.

The rearrangement uses TRBV6-1 and TRBJ1-6; possibly TRBD1 for D (5 bases). The CDR3 runs to 15 residues. Trimming removed 3 bases from V and 0 bases from J, with 6 bases in between. Germline CDR1 is MNHNS and CDR2 is SASEGT. CDR3 region: CASSDRASYNSPLHF. Written as DNA, the CDR3 is TGTGCCAGCAGTGACAGGGCCTCCTATAATTCACCCCTCCACTTT.

The rearrangement links TRBV2 to TRBJ2-1; D gene uncertain. Germline values: CDR1 SNHLY, CDR2 FYNNEI. This CDR3 is built from 11 residues. Trimming pared 6 bases from V and 5 bases from J, leaving 5 bases between. The CDR3 bases are TGTGCCAGCAGCCAAAACAATGAGCAGTTCTTC. Protein sequence: CASSQNNEQFF.

The V call is TRBV7-2, the J call TRBJ2-1, with 12 bases matching TRBD2. V shed 5 bases, J shed 8 bases, and the junction held 13 bases outside the gene matches. The CDR3 runs to 17 residues. Looked up from germline, CDR1 is SGHTA and CDR2 is FQGNSA. The CDR3 coding sequence is TGTGCCAGCAGCCCCGGATCCTCTAGCGGGGGGGGGTATGAGCAGTTCTTC. Translating it yields CASSPGSSSGGGYEQFF.

The rearrangement joins TRBV10-3 to TRBJ1-1; 9 bases line up with TRBD1. Germline assignment: CDR1 ENHRY and CDR2 SYGVKD. The CDR3 is 15 amino acids. V shed 4 bases and J 10 bases; nucleotides not matched to a gene: 13. The CDR3 sequence is CAISAPGTGLRGAFF. The CDR3, as DNA: TGTGCCATCAGTGCCCCGGGGACAGGGTTAAGGGGAGCTTTCTTT.